The 17 T cell receptor beta chains below come from one sample, sequenced in a study of cytomegalovirus exposure and HLA in healthy donors. PCR amplification relied on 60 Vbeta primers (plus 13 Jbeta primers). Sequencing was performed with immunoSEQ multiplex PCR; in TCRdb, only in-frame clones are kept and a portion is missing. Its clone listing holds around 60,000 clones. The specimen sequenced was PBMCs. Receptors were obtained from a man aged 30 to 39 in good health and CMV-seropositive.

The chain carries TRBV7-9 and TRBJ2-3; 7 bases agree with TRBD2. The length of the CDR3 is 15 residues. Germline V CDR1 and CDR2: SEHNR, FQNEAQ (reference sequence). The trim removed 1 base at V and 5 bases at J, leaving 6 bases unmatched. CDR3: CASSLVASGLDTQYF. CDR3 sequence (DNA): TGTGCCAGCAGCTTAGTGGCTAGCGGATTAGATACGCAGTATTTT. Filled out from reference TRBV7-9 and TRBJ2-3, the complete variable domain reads DTGVSQNPRHKITKRGQNVTFRCDPISEHNRLYWYRQTLGQGPEFLTYFQNEAQLEKSRLLSDRFSAERPKGSFSTLEIQRTEQGDSAMYLCASSLVASGLDTQYFGPGTRLTVL.

This chain joins TRBV7-9 and TRBJ1-2; D not certain. Germline CDR1 SEHNR, CDR2 FQNEAQ (reference sequence). Trimming removed 3 bases from V and 0 bases from J, with 11 bases in between. The length of the CDR3 is 15 residues. This CDR3 reads CASSFLTPTNYGYTF. In nucleotides, the CDR3 is TGTGCCAGCAGCTTCCTGACACCGACTAACTATGGCTACACCTTC.

To note about this clone: A read error may produce the germline difference seen at one junction end. The V call is TRBV7-9, the J call TRBJ2-3; D gene ambiguous. Germline CDR1 reads SEHNR; CDR2 reads FQNEAQ (reference sequence). The CDR3 loop spans 15 amino acids. CDR3 loop: CASSLNVKSTDKQYF. CDR3 in DNA: TGTGCCAGCAGCTTAAACGTCAAGAGCACAGATAAGCAGTATTTT.

J is TRBJ2-1 and V is TRBV30, with TRBD1 matching 10 bases. This CDR3 spans 14 amino acids. Germline-derived CDR1 and CDR2 are GTSNPN and SVGIG (reference sequence). The J segment lost 8 bases and the V segment lost 4 bases, leaving 8 bases of the junction unmatched. CDR3: CAWTNGQGVYEQFF. The CDR3 nucleotides read TGTGCCTGGACGAACGGACAGGGGGTTTATGAGCAGTTCTTC.

The rearrangement joins TRBV11-2 to TRBJ1-5; D might be TRBD1 (6 bases). V was pared by 1 base and J by 2 bases, with 9 bases between. This CDR3 comprises 15 residues. Per the germline V gene, CDR1 is SGHAT and CDR2 is FQNNGV. DNA of the CDR3: TGTGCCAGCAGCTTAGTAGGGGGTGGCAATCAGCCCCAGCATTTT. Translated: CASSLVGGGNQPQHF.

The chain couples TRBV9 to TRBJ2-3; D possibly corresponds to TRBD1 (7 bases). The CDR3 contains 15 residues. The germline V and J ends were trimmed by 4 bases and 2 bases, with 14 bases remaining between them. In germline, CDR1 is SGDLS, CDR2 YYNGEE. The CDR3 DNA sequence: TGTGCCAGCAGCACGCGGGACAGACCCACAGATACGCAGTATTTT. It codes for CASSTRDRPTDTQYF.

The chain carries TRBV18 and TRBJ2-4; TRBD2 aligns across 9 bases. The CDR3 is made up of 17 amino acids. V was pared by 6 bases and J by 6 bases, with 15 bases of the junction left unmatched. The germline V gene encodes CDR1 KGHSH and CDR2 LQKENI. In DNA form, the CDR3 reads TGTGCCAGCTCCGGGACGTCAAGGGCGGGAGGGCGAAACATTCAGTACTTC. Its protein is CASSGTSRAGGRNIQYF.

The chain links TRBV5-6 to TRBJ2-2, with TRBD1 matching over 9 bases. V lost 0 bases, J lost 1 base, and 4 bases stayed unmatched. The germline V gene encodes CDR1 SGHDT and CDR2 YYEEEE. The CDR3 runs to 17 residues. CDR3 region: CASSLDGQGLNTGELFF. CDR3 sequence (DNA): TGTGCCAGCAGCTTGGATGGACAGGGGCTGAACACCGGGGAGCTGTTTTTT.

The V and J genes are TRBV2 and TRBJ2-7, with 7 bases that match TRBD1. This CDR3 has 12 residues. Unmatched junction bases numbered 5, after V lost 7 bases and J lost 5 bases. Germline V gene lookup returns CDR1 SNHLY and CDR2 FYNNEI. In nucleotides, the CDR3 is TGTGCCAGCACCCAACAGGGGAACGAGCAGTACTTC. This gives the protein CASTQQGNEQYF.

This chain connects TRBV30 to TRBJ2-7, with D perhaps matching TRBD1 (5 bases). The CDR3 is 14 residues long. The V gene's germline CDR1 is GTSNPN and CDR2 SVGIG (reference sequence). The V gene lost 2 bases and the J gene lost 4 bases, with 15 bases spanning the gap. The CDR3 DNA is TGTGCCTGGAGTCGTGACAGTCGAGTATACGAGCAGTACTTC. It encodes CAWSRDSRVYEQYF.

The chain links TRBV6-1 to TRBJ2-1; TRBD2 matches 8 bases. This CDR3 region has 15 residues. V dropped 4 bases and J dropped 0; count of bases not matched to a gene: 2. Germline CDR1 is MNHNS and CDR2 is SASEGT. CDR3 coding DNA: TGTGCCAGCAGTGGGAGCGGGAGCTCCTACAATGAGCAGTTCTTC. Protein: CASSGSGSSYNEQFF.

V usage is TRBV18 and J usage is TRBJ2-3; 7 bases align to TRBD2. Germline assignment: CDR1 KGHSH and CDR2 LQKENI. The trim removed 2 bases at V and 4 bases at J, leaving 12 bases unmatched. The CDR3 totals 17 residues. This CDR3 is CASSPEPAGDFADTQYF. The CDR3 region has the DNA TGTGCCAGCTCACCAGAACCTGCGGGGGATTTTGCAGATACGCAGTATTTT. Using reference TRBV18 and TRBJ2-3 for the parts outside the CDR3, the full variable domain is NAGVMQNPRHLVRRRGQEARLRCSPMKGHSHVYWYRQLPEEGLKFMVYLQKENIIDESGMPKERFSAEFPKEGPSILRIQQVVRGDSAAYFCASSPEPAGDFADTQYFGPGTRLTVL.

The V and J genes are TRBV28 and TRBJ2-7, with 7 bases lining up with TRBD2. The ends lost 5 bases at V and 5 bases at J; junction bases unmatched: 12. From germline, CDR1 is MDHEN and CDR2 SYDVKM. CDR3 length equals 15 residues. The CDR3 sequence is CASSPPSGRRNEQYF. In DNA, the CDR3 is TGTGCCAGCAGTCCCCCCTCCGGGAGGCGAAACGAGCAGTACTTC.

The chain links TRBV7-8 to TRBJ2-1, with 15 nucleotides matching TRBD2. Losses at the gene ends were 5 bases for V and 5 bases for J; bases not matched to a gene: 7. The CDR3 is 17 residues long. Germline V gives CDR1 SGHVS, CDR2 FQNEAQ. The CDR3 nucleotides read TGTGCCAGCAGCCGAACATGGACTAGCGGGGGGGACAATGAGCAGTTCTTC. Translation gives CASSRTWTSGGDNEQFF. Supplemented by reference TRBV7-8 and TRBJ2-1, the full variable domain reads GAGVSQSPRYKVAKRGQDVALRCDPISGHVSLFWYQQALGQGPEFLTYFQNEAQLDKSGLPSDRFFAERPEGSVSTLKIQRTQQEDSAVYLCASSRTWTSGGDNEQFFGPGTRLTVL.

This chain connects TRBV19 to TRBJ1-1; maybe TRBD1 (5 bases). Germline assignment: CDR1 LNHDA and CDR2 SQIVND (reference sequence). V was trimmed by 4 bases and J by 3 bases, leaving 12 bases between them. The CDR3 has 14 amino acids. The CDR3 here is CASSTRDSHTEAFF. The CDR3 DNA follows: TGTGCCAGTAGTACCCGTGACAGTCACACTGAAGCTTTCTTT. Complete variable domain (other parts from reference TRBV19 and TRBJ1-1): DGGITQSPKYLFRKEGQNVTLSCEQNLNHDAMYWYRQDPGQGLRLIYYSQIVNDFQKGDIAEGYSVSREKKESFPLTVTSAQKNPTAFYLCASSTRDSHTEAFFGQGTRLTVV.

The V call is TRBV7-9, the J call TRBJ2-7; TRBD1 matches at 11 bases. Looked up from germline, CDR1 is SEHNR and CDR2 is FQNEAQ (reference sequence). J gave up 6 bases and V 4 bases, and 2 bases lay outside the gene matches. CDR3 length equals 13 residues. The CDR3 sequence is CASSSGTGGEQYF. As DNA, the CDR3 is TGTGCCAGCAGCTCCGGGACAGGGGGCGAGCAGTACTTC.

The V and J genes are TRBV7-9 and TRBJ1-3; a possible D gene is TRBD1 (6 bases). This CDR3 region has 16 residues. V lost 2 bases, J lost 4 bases, and 15 bases lay in between. Germline-derived CDR1 and CDR2 are SEHNR and FQNEAQ (reference sequence). Here the CDR3 DNA reads TGTGCCAGCAGCTTACACCGTAGGACAGAGGGAAACACCATATATTTT. This gives the protein CASSLHRRTEGNTIYF.